The 13 T cell receptor beta chains below were found in one sample sequenced in a study of shared clonotypes between healthy human individuals. Using immunoSEQ multiplex PCR, the repertoire was profiled, and TCRdb retains in-frame clones only, with some absent. The sample has fewer than 1 million clones, around 96% seen once. Terminally differentiated effector memory CD45RA+ cells were left out of the naive CD8 fraction, which was CD45RO-negative and positively selected for CCR7. The material sequenced was naive CD8+ T cells sorted from blood. These receptors were taken from a man younger than 45 in good health.

The genes are TRBV28 and TRBJ2-7; D remains unclear. The CDR3 sequence is 13 residues long. Germline-derived CDR1 and CDR2 are MDHEN and SYDVKM. The V end was cut by 10 bases, the J end by 1 base, with 14 bases between. The CDR3 region is CATRDTQSYEQYF. In DNA, the CDR3 is TGTGCCACCCGAGACACCCAATCCTACGAGCAGTACTTC.

Worth noting for this clone: Since the CDR3 does not end with the conserved phenylalanine or tryptophan, this likely comes from a read error. The DNA is omitted, as the CDR3 cannot be located on it reliably, and the CDR3 follows TCRdb's listing. V and J are TRBV5-1 and TRBJ2-4. Both ends counted, the CDR3 spans 10 residues. Germline V gene lookup returns CDR1 SGHRS and CDR2 YFSETQ. The CDR3 spells CASSPGTAKL.

This chain links TRBV9 with TRBJ1-4; a possible D gene is TRBD1 (5 bases). V lost 0 bases to trimming and J lost 7 bases, with 16 bases between them. In germline, CDR1 is SGDLS, CDR2 YYNGEE. The CDR3 is made up of 16 amino acids. The DNA of the CDR3 is TGTGCCAGCAGCGTAGGTCTCGGGGGAATTTCTGAAAAACTGTTTTTT. Its protein product is CASSVGLGGISEKLFF.

This clone was recorded once. This chain links TRBV10-2 with TRBJ1-5; 7 bases match TRBD1. From germline, CDR1 is WSHSY and CDR2 SAAADI. The V gene end was trimmed by 2 bases and the J gene end by 2 bases; junction bases not matched to a gene: 0. The CDR3 contains 14 residues. The CDR3 sequence: CASSEGTGNQPQHF. The CDR3 DNA sequence: TGCGCCAGCAGTGAGGGGACAGGCAATCAGCCCCAGCATTTT.

The rearrangement uses TRBV5-4 and TRBJ2-1; perhaps TRBD2 as D (7 bases). V lost 0 bases, J lost 6 bases, and 16 bases lay in between. The germline V gene encodes CDR1 SGHNT and CDR2 YYREEE (reference sequence). The length of the CDR3 is 16 residues. The chain's CDR3 is CASSLGGGGSVNEQFF. The CDR3 coding sequence is TGTGCCAGCAGCTTGGGGGGGGGCGGAAGCGTCAATGAGCAGTTCTTC.

The CDR3 loop is CASSPIRGRPTYEQYF. The CDR3, as DNA: TGTGCCAGCAGCCCCATCCGGGGGCGACCTACCTACGAGCAGTACTTC. The chain combines TRBV7-9 with TRBJ2-7, with D perhaps being TRBD1 or TRBD2 (6 bases each). CDR1 and CDR2 from the germline V gene are SEHNR and FQNEAQ (reference sequence). Trimming stripped 5 bases from V and 2 bases from J, with 19 bases between. The CDR3 covers 16 residues.

A single count supports this clone. The gene calls are TRBV4-1 and TRBJ2-3; D unclear. V lost 1 base to trimming and J lost 0 bases, with 14 bases between them. Per the germline V gene, CDR1 is MGHRA and CDR2 is YSYEKL. The CDR3 consists of 17 residues. CDR3 DNA: TGCGCCAGCAGCCAAGCTGGGCCGTCCGTTAGCACAGATACGCAGTATTTT. Amino acid sequence: CASSQAGPSVSTDTQYF.

The chain couples TRBV6-5 to TRBJ1-1; unclear D gene. Germline V lookup: CDR1 MNHEY, CDR2 SVGAGI. Deletions cut 5 bases from V and 5 bases from J, with 9 bases between. The CDR3 spans 12 residues. The CDR3 sequence: CASSPGFTEAFF. The CDR3 nucleotides read TGTGCCAGCAGTCCTGGTTTTACTGAAGCTTTCTTT.

The chain carries TRBV5-1 and TRBJ2-7; D is perhaps TRBD1 (6 bases). With 8 bases removed from V and 3 bases from J, the gap between germline ends came to 9 bases. The CDR3 extends over 11 amino acids. CDR1 SGHRS and CDR2 YFSETQ come from the germline V gene. The CDR3: CASTDSYEQYF. Here the CDR3 DNA reads TGCGCCAGTACGGACAGCTACGAGCAGTACTTC.

This clone showed up just once. This rearrangement joins TRBV2 to TRBJ2-1; D is undetermined. This CDR3 region has 14 residues. The germline V gene encodes CDR1 SNHLY and CDR2 FYNNEI. V dropped 4 bases and J dropped 7 bases, with 14 bases sitting between them. The chain's CDR3 is CASSAVRLRNEQFF. For the CDR3, the DNA is TGTGCCAGCAGTGCGGTCAGGCTGAGGAATGAGCAGTTCTTC.

The CDR3 bases are TGTGCCAGCAGGCGACAGGGGACCGGGGAGCTGTTTTTT. It codes for CASRRQGTGELFF. V gene TRBV7-9 combines with J gene TRBJ2-2; 8 bases are a match to TRBD1. The trim removed 6 bases at V and 5 bases at J, leaving 2 bases unmatched. This CDR3 is 13 amino acids long. Per germline, CDR1 SEHNR and CDR2 FQNEAQ (reference sequence). The full variable domain, in which reference TRBV7-9 and TRBJ2-2 provide the parts outside the CDR3, is DTGVSQNPRHKITKRGQNVTFRCDPISEHNRLYWYRQTLGQGPEFLTYFQNEAQLEKSRLLSDRFSAERPKGSFSTLEIQRTEQGDSAMYLCASRRQGTGELFFGEGSRLTVL.

The V call is TRBV6-5, the J call TRBJ2-3; D is uncertain. The CDR3 is 14 residues long. Germline loops: CDR1 MNHEY, CDR2 SVGAGI. Trimming cost V 5 bases and J 0 bases, with 9 bases left between them. The CDR3 loop reads CASSRMTSTDTQYF. For the CDR3, the DNA is TGTGCCAGCAGTCGAATGACTAGCACAGATACGCAGTATTTT.

In DNA form, the CDR3 reads TGTGCTAGTGCCCTCGATTACACTGAAGCTTTCTTT. It codes for CASALDYTEAFF. This chain joins TRBV12-5 and TRBJ1-1; no firm D call. The CDR3 contains 12 residues. CDR1 LGHNT and CDR2 FRNRAP come from the germline V gene. With 7 bases removed from V and 3 bases from J, the gap between germline ends came to 9 bases.